This T cell receptor beta chain was profiled in a study of blood T cell repertoires in COVID-19. For the study at large: From the United States, Italy and Spain came samples of acute and convalescent COVID-19. T cells, B-cell-depleted T cells, or PBMCs supplied cDNA or gDNA.

This table comes from immunoSEQ multiplex PCR, and its TCRdb copy is limited to in-frame clones, with some not included. The data contain under 400,000 clones, about 90% of them singletons. Looked up from germline, CDR1 is KGHSH and CDR2 is LQKENI. V lost 4 bases, J lost 2 bases, and 2 bases stayed unmatched. The CDR3 totals 14 residues. Seattle's cohort entered during active infection and was followed longitudinally. The clonotype was recovered from a woman aged 25 to 39 with COVID-19, enrolled during active disease. The chain joins TRBV18 to TRBJ2-7; TRBD1 aligns across 10 bases. Material for sequencing was peripheral blood. CDR3 in amino acids: CASSRDRGPYEQYF. DNA of the CDR3: TGTGCCAGCTCACGGGACAGGGGCCCCTACGAGCAGTACTTC.